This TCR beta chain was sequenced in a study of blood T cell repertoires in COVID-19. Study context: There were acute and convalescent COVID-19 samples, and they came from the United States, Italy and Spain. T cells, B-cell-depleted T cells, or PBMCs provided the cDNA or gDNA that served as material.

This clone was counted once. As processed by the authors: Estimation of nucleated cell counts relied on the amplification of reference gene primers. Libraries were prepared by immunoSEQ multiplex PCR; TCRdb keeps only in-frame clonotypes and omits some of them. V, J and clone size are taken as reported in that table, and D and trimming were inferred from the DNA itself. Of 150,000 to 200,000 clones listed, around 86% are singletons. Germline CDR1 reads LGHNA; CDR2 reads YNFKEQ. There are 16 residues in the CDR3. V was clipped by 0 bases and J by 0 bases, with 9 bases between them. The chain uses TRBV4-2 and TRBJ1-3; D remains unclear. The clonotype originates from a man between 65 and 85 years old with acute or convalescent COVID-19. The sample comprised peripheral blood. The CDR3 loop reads CASSQEHPSSGNTIYF. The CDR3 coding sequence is TGTGCCAGCAGCCAAGAACACCCCTCCTCTGGAAACACCATATATTTT.